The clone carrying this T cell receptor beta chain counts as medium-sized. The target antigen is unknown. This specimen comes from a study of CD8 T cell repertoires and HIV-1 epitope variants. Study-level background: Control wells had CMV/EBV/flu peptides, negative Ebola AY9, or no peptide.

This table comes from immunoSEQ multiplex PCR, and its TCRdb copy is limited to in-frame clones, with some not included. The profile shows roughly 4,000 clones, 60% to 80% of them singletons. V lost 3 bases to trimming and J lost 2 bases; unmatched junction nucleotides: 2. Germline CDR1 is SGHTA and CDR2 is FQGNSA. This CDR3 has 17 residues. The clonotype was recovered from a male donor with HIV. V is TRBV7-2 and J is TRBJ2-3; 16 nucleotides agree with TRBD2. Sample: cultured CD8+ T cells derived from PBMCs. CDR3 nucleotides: TGTGCCAGCAGCTTGGGACTAGCGGGAGGGCCCACAGATACGCAGTATTTT. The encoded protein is CASSLGLAGGPTDTQYF.